The T cell receptor (beta chain) under discussion was sequenced for a study of T cells after yellow fever vaccination. Study at large: Fractions containing few cells were prepared with SMART-Seq v4 Ultra Low Input. Study-wide results and caveats: Detected again after the booster were most primary-vaccination clones, at approximately 95% CD4 and roughly 88% CD8.

Production of TCR cDNA was by 5'RACE template switching, which also added a universal primer site and UMIs. TCRdb re-called the 5' RACE reads with MiXCR, one entry per CDR3 protein. The table has 300,000 to 350,000 distinct CDR3 sequences, about 8.3% seen once. This clonotype was seen a handful of times. The antigen remains undetermined. The material sequenced was PBMCs, taken around 45 days after the first yellow fever vaccination. This sequence originates from a man between 18 and 29 years old who received the YFV17D yellow fever vaccine.

The CDR3 protein is CASSPLGRGETQYF. CDR3 DNA: TGTGCCAGCAGCCCCTTGGGGAGGGGAGAGACCCAGTACTTC. This chain joins TRBV11-2 and TRBJ2-5; TRBD2 matches at 7 bases. V trimming: 5 bases; J trimming: 4 bases; junction bases outside the gene matches: 7. The CDR3 is made up of 14 amino acids. Per the germline V gene, CDR1 is SGHAT and CDR2 is FQNNGV.